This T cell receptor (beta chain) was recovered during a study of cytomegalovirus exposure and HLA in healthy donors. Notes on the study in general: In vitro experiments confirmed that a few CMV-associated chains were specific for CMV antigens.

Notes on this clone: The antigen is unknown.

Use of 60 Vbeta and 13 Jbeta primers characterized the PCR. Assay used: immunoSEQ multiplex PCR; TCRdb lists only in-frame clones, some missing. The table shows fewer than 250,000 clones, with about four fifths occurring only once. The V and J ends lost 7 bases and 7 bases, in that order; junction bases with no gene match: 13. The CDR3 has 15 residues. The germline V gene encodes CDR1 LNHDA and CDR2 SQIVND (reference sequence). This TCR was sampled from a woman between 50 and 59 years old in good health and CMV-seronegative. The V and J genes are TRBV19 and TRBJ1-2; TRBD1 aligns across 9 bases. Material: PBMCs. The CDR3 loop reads CASIRGGGQGSGYTF. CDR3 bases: TGTGCCAGTATCCGAGGAGGGGGACAGGGAAGTGGCTACACCTTC.